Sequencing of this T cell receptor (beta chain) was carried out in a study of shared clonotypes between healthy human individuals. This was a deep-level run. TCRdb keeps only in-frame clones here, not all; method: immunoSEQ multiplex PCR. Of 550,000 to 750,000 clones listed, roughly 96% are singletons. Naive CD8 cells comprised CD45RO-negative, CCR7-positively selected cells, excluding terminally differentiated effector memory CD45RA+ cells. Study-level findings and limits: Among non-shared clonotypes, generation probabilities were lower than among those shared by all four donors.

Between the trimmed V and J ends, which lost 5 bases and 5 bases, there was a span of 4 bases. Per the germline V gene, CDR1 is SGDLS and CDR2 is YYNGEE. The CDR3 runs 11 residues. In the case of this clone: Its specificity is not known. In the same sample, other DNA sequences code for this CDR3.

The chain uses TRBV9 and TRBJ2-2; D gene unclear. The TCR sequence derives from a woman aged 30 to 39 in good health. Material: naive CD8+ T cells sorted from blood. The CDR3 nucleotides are TGTGCCAGCAGTGCTACCGGGGAGCTGTTTTTT. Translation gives CASSATGELFF.